Listed here are 7 T cell receptor beta chains from one sample, sequenced in a study of cytomegalovirus exposure and HLA in healthy donors. The primer mix had 60 Vbeta and 13 Jbeta primers. Measured with immunoSEQ multiplex PCR; TCRdb has only the in-frame clones, and not every one. The sample holds about 140,000 clones, approximately 80% seen once. Sequencing used PBMCs. The receptors stem from a man aged 30 to 39 in good health and CMV-seronegative.

V usage is TRBV28 and J usage is TRBJ1-5, with 8 bases fitting TRBD1. V dropped 6 bases and J dropped 1; count of bases not matched to a gene: 5. CDR1 is MDHEN and CDR2 is SYDVKM in the germline V gene. The length of the CDR3 is 15 residues. The CDR3 coding sequence is TGTGCCAGCAGGACAGGGGCCGGGAGCAATCAGCCCCAGCATTTT. Translating it yields CASRTGAGSNQPQHF.

The V call is TRBV28, the J call TRBJ2-7; the D gene is possibly TRBD2 (5 bases). In germline, CDR1 is MDHEN, CDR2 SYDVKM. Trimming took off 6 bases at V and 9 bases at J, with 15 bases between the two ends. This CDR3 region has 12 residues. The CDR3 is CASRSGAGRQYF. For the CDR3, the DNA is TGTGCCAGCAGATCAGGCGCGGGCCGGCAGTACTTC.

The V gene is TRBV6-5, the J gene TRBJ1-2; D perhaps matches TRBD1 (5 bases). Trimming took off 2 bases at V and 5 bases at J, with 9 bases between the two ends. CDR1 is MNHEY and CDR2 is SVGAGI in the germline V gene. The CDR3 has 13 residues. CDR3 bases: TGTGCCAGCAGTTACGGAGGGGCTTATGGCTACACCTTC. It codes for CASSYGGAYGYTF.

The chain links TRBV20-1 to TRBJ2-3; D gene ambiguous. The V end lost 2 bases, the J end lost 5 bases, and 5 bases lay between the germline ends. The germline gives CDR1 DFQATT, CDR2 SNEGSKA (reference sequence). The CDR3 is 11 residues long. The CDR3 reads CSARNGDTQYF. The CDR3 DNA follows: TGCAGTGCTAGAAACGGAGATACGCAGTATTTT.

The V call is TRBV27, the J call TRBJ2-7, with TRBD1 matching over 11 bases. V shed 4 bases and J 5 bases; nucleotides not matched to a gene: 4. Germline V gives CDR1 MNHEY, CDR2 SMNVEV (reference sequence). CDR3 length equals 14 residues. CDR3 sequence reads: CASSSRDRGDEQYF. The CDR3 DNA sequence: TGTGCCAGCAGTTCCCGGGACAGGGGGGACGAGCAGTACTTC.

CDR3 in amino acids: CAWRGGKGSSYNSPLHF. CDR3 nucleotides: TGTGCCTGGAGAGGGGGTAAAGGAAGCTCCTATAATTCACCCCTCCACTTT. J is TRBJ1-6 and V is TRBV30, with a tentative D call TRBD1 (6 bases). The CDR3 runs 17 residues. Trimming stripped 3 bases from V and 0 bases from J, with 15 bases between. Germline values: CDR1 GTSNPN, CDR2 SVGIG (reference sequence).

J is TRBJ2-5 and V is TRBV30, with 14 bases lining up with TRBD2. The CDR3 is 13 residues long. The V and J ends lost 4 bases and 11 bases, in that order; junction bases with no gene match: 6. From germline, CDR1 is GTSNPN and CDR2 SVGIG (reference sequence). CDR3 residues: CAWISGLAGEQYF. CDR3 coding DNA: TGTGCCTGGATATCGGGACTAGCGGGAGAGCAGTACTTC.